This TCR beta chain was sequenced during a study of blood T cells in healthy people across ages. Notes on the study in general: Underestimates were what the diversity estimates from one million T cells were considered to be.

As concerns this clonotype: The antigen is unknown.

The individuals who served as donors were healthy Caucasians living in Russia, aged roughly 6 to 90. The use of a sample-barcoded 5' primer and a J-beta primer mix characterized a second PCR of about 7 to 12 cycles. CDR3-containing paired-end reads numbering at least 3 million came from each sample. Each CDR3 protein is one row after TCRdb ran MiXCR on the 5' RACE reads. The table lists hundreds of thousands of distinct CDR3 sequences, 58% of them singletons. This sequence originates from a man aged 30 to 39 in good health. Input material: blood.

CDR3 nucleotide sequence: TGTGCCAGCAGTAAAGAACGGGGAATGAACACTGAAGCTTTCTTT. Protein: CASSKERGMNTEAFF. The chain couples TRBV6-1 to TRBJ1-1; D unresolved. Trimming left V 5 bases short and J 0 bases short, with 13 bases between. The CDR3 sequence is 15 residues long. Germline CDR1 MNHNS, CDR2 SASEGT.